Following are 24 T cell receptor beta chains from one sample sequenced in a study of blood T cell repertoires in COVID-19. Only in-frame clones appear in the TCRdb table, and some are missing; sequencing was by immunoSEQ multiplex PCR. The top ten clones hold less than 2.5% of a sample with approximately 300,000 clones, approximately 86% of them seen once. The sample comprised peripheral blood. These receptors were collected from a man aged 18 to 30 with active or convalescent COVID-19.

V and J are TRBV3-1 (or the pseudogene TRBV3-2) and TRBJ2-7; D gene ambiguous. This CDR3 is 14 amino acids long. Trimming took 1 base from V and 5 from J, leaving 12 bases between them. Germline assignment: CDR1 LGHDT and CDR2 YNNKEL (reference sequence). Written as DNA, the CDR3 is TGTGCCAGCAGCCAAGTTCCGGGTTCCAACGAGCAGTACTTC. Residues: CASSQVPGSNEQYF.

There are a few counts of this clone. The chain links TRBV5-1 to TRBJ1-2; D perhaps matches TRBD1 (5 bases). The V end was cut by 2 bases, the J end by 8 bases, with 13 bases between. Germline CDR1 SGHRS, CDR2 YFSETQ. CDR3 length equals 13 residues. For the CDR3, the DNA is TGCGCCAGCAGCTTTCTTGGGGCGACGGGCTACACCTTC. This gives the protein CASSFLGATGYTF.

The DNA of the CDR3 is TGTGCCAGCAGCCCCAATGCGGGATCTAACTATGGCTACACCTTC. Its translation: CASSPNAGSNYGYTF. J is TRBJ1-2 and V is TRBV4-2, with D unresolved. Germline V CDR1 and CDR2: LGHNA, YNFKEQ. With 4 bases removed from V and 0 bases from J, the gap between germline ends came to 12 bases. The CDR3 contains 15 residues.

The rearrangement links TRBV27 to TRBJ2-7; 7 nucleotides align to TRBD1. This CDR3 spans 15 amino acids. Germline-derived CDR1 and CDR2 are MNHEY and SMNVEV (reference sequence). With 1 base clipped from V and 2 bases from J, the junction kept 5 bases outside the gene matches. CDR3 DNA sequence: TGTGCCAGCAGTTTATACGGGACAGCGCCCTACGAGCAGTACTTC. Protein: CASSLYGTAPYEQYF.

This clone was detected once. V is TRBV19 and J is TRBJ1-4; 11 nucleotides match TRBD1. CDR1 and CDR2 from the germline V gene are LNHDA and SQIVND (reference sequence). Trimming took 8 bases from V and 4 from J; bases not matched to a gene: 12. The CDR3 is 17 amino acids. This chain's CDR3 is CASSPGQGAQVNEKLFF. Written as DNA, the CDR3 is TGTGCCAGTTCGCCTGGACAGGGGGCGCAGGTTAATGAAAAACTGTTTTTT.

J is TRBJ2-7 and V is TRBV15, with 7 bases identical to TRBD1. The ends lost 2 bases at V and 0 bases at J; junction bases unmatched: 4. Germline V CDR1 and CDR2: LNHNV, YYDKDF (reference sequence). CDR3 length: 15 amino acids. CDR3 nucleotides: TGTGCCACCAGCAGATTTTGGGACAGCTCCTACGAGCAGTACTTC. Its protein is CATSRFWDSSYEQYF. Drawing the rest from reference TRBV15 and TRBJ2-7, the complete variable domain is DAMVIQNPRYQVTQFGKPVTLSCSQTLNHNVMYWYQQKSSQAPKLLFHYYDKDFNNEADTPDNFQSRRPNTSFCFLDIRSPGLGDTAMYLCATSRFWDSSYEQYFGPGTRLTVT.

This sequence joins TRBV12-5 and TRBJ1-1, with D possibly TRBD1 on 5 matching bases. The CDR3 extends over 14 amino acids. V shed 5 bases and J shed 0 bases, with 10 bases lying between them. Germline CDR1 is LGHNT and CDR2 is FRNRAP. In nucleotides, the CDR3 is TGTGCTAGTGGTCCCGGGGGGGTGAACACTGAAGCTTTCTTT. It is translated as CASGPGGVNTEAFF.

The rearrangement joins TRBV27 to TRBJ2-1; 10 bases line up with TRBD2. The CDR3 runs to 15 residues. Trimming removed 4 bases from V and 3 bases from J; junction bases left unmatched: 3. Looked up from germline, CDR1 is MNHEY and CDR2 is SMNVEV (reference sequence). The CDR3 coding sequence is TGTGCCAGCAGTTCGGGACTAGCGTACTACAATGAGCAGTTCTTC. Encoded protein: CASSSGLAYYNEQFF.

This chain connects TRBV29-1 to TRBJ2-3; a weak D match, TRBD1 (6 bases). The V gene lost 2 bases and the J gene lost 5 bases, with 17 bases spanning the gap. The CDR3 length is 15 residues. Per the germline V gene, CDR1 is SQVTM and CDR2 is ANQGSEA. This CDR3 is CSVEWRQGRQDTQYF. The CDR3 bases are TGCAGCGTTGAATGGCGCCAGGGGCGCCAAGATACGCAGTATTTT.

The chain uses TRBV7-9 and TRBJ1-1, with D uncertain. The CDR3 totals 15 residues. With 5 bases removed from V and 0 bases from J, the gap between germline ends came to 13 bases. Germline V lookup: CDR1 SEHNR, CDR2 FQNEAQ (reference sequence). The CDR3 DNA reads as TGTGCCAGCAGCCTACCACAGATTATGAACACTGAAGCTTTCTTT. Its translation: CASSLPQIMNTEAFF. The variable domain in full, completed from reference TRBV7-9 and TRBJ1-1, reads DTGVSQNPRHKITKRGQNVTFRCDPISEHNRLYWYRQTLGQGPEFLTYFQNEAQLEKSRLLSDRFSAERPKGSFSTLEIQRTEQGDSAMYLCASSLPQIMNTEAFFGQGTRLTVV.

In its sample, this clone was seen a few times. The rearrangement links TRBV2 to TRBJ2-7; D might be TRBD1 (5 bases). Germline V gene sequence: CDR1 SNHLY, CDR2 FYNNEI. CDR3 length: 15 residues. Trimming pared 3 bases from V and 0 bases from J, leaving 12 bases between. Here the CDR3 DNA reads TGTGCCAGCAGTGAGACAGCCTTCAACTCCTACGAGCAGTACTTC. Protein: CASSETAFNSYEQYF.

The rearrangement uses TRBV5-1 and TRBJ1-6, with TRBD1 matching 7 bases. Germline values: CDR1 SGHRS, CDR2 YFSETQ. Trimming took 0 bases from V and 4 from J; bases not matched to a gene: 1. The CDR3 length is 15 residues. The CDR3 coding sequence is TGCGCCAGCAGCTTGGGACAGGGATATAATTCACCCCTCCACTTT. This encodes CASSLGQGYNSPLHF.

This chain connects TRBV19 to TRBJ2-1, with no clear D. CDR3 length equals 12 residues. Germline CDR1 is LNHDA and CDR2 is SQIVND (reference sequence). V was cut by 3 bases and J by 8 bases, with 8 bases left in between. The CDR3 loop reads CASSIRSDEQFF. In DNA form, the CDR3 reads TGTGCCAGTAGTATTCGGTCGGATGAGCAGTTCTTC.

The CDR3 sequence is CASSWDRGAEQYF. In DNA, the CDR3 is TGTGCCAGCAGTTGGGACAGGGGGGCCGAGCAGTACTTC. The gene calls are TRBV6-5 and TRBJ2-7; TRBD1 agrees at 11 bases. The trim removed 4 bases at V and 6 bases at J, leaving 2 bases unmatched. This CDR3 is built from 13 residues. CDR1 is MNHEY and CDR2 is SVGAGI in the germline V gene.

The J gene is TRBJ1-3, the V gene TRBV7-9; D may be TRBD1 (5 bases). V dropped 3 bases and J dropped 1 base, with 13 bases sitting between them. Germline values: CDR1 SEHNR, CDR2 FQNEAQ (reference sequence). This CDR3 is built from 16 residues. CDR3 in amino acids: CASSLHGGYSGNTIYF. CDR3 coding DNA: TGTGCCAGCAGCTTGCATGGGGGGTATTCTGGAAACACCATATATTTT.

The V and J genes are TRBV14 and TRBJ1-1, with D unclear. This CDR3 spans 14 amino acids. The germline V gene has CDR1 SGHDN and CDR2 FVKESK. Trimming pared 0 bases from V and 1 base from J, leaving 6 bases between. The CDR3 spells CASSQDSGNTEAFF. DNA for the CDR3: TGTGCCAGCAGCCAAGATAGCGGGAACACTGAAGCTTTCTTT.

The CDR3 is CASSSWTVYNEQFF. The CDR3, as DNA: TGTGCCAGCAGCTCCTGGACAGTCTACAATGAGCAGTTCTTC. J is TRBJ2-1 and V is TRBV3-1 (or the pseudogene TRBV3-2), with D possibly matching TRBD1 (6 bases). Germline CDR1 reads LGHDT; CDR2 reads YNNKEL (reference sequence). Between the trimmed V and J ends, which lost 5 bases and 3 bases, there was a span of 11 bases. The CDR3 has 14 residues.

This rearrangement joins TRBV7-2 to TRBJ2-7; D may be TRBD2 (5 bases). Trimming stripped 5 bases from V and 5 bases from J, with 10 bases between. Looked up from germline, CDR1 is SGHTA and CDR2 is FQGNSA. The CDR3 totals 12 residues. The CDR3 DNA sequence: TGTGCCAGCAGCCCGCTCGGGGACGAGCAGTACTTC. It encodes CASSPLGDEQYF.

The rearrangement uses TRBV19 and TRBJ2-3, with 8 bases identical to TRBD1. V shed 3 bases, J shed 0 bases, and the junction held 2 bases outside the gene matches. Per germline, CDR1 LNHDA and CDR2 SQIVND (reference sequence). The CDR3 extends over 15 amino acids. This CDR3 reads CASSIRTGSTDTQYF. The CDR3 region has the DNA TGTGCCAGTAGTATCAGGACAGGGAGCACAGATACGCAGTATTTT.

The CDR3 protein is CATSEGGTRNEQFF. As DNA, the CDR3 is TGTGCCACCAGTGAGGGGGGGACAAGGAATGAGCAGTTCTTC. The chain uses TRBV24-1 and TRBJ2-1, with a possible D match to TRBD2 (7 bases). V was clipped by 4 bases and J by 7 bases, with 13 bases between them. The CDR3 has 14 residues. Germline CDR1 reads KGHDR; CDR2 reads SFDVKD.

The chain joins TRBV9 to TRBJ2-1; no clear D. The CDR3 runs to 15 residues. Trimming removed 0 bases from V and 8 bases from J, with 15 bases in between. Looked up from germline, CDR1 is SGDLS and CDR2 is YYNGEE. CDR3 coding DNA: TGTGCCAGCAGCGTAGATACCTCGGGTTTGGATGAGCAGTTCTTC. Protein product: CASSVDTSGLDEQFF.

The chain joins TRBV9 to TRBJ2-7; 9 nucleotides agree with TRBD2. The CDR3 is made up of 15 amino acids. Germline CDR1 reads SGDLS; CDR2 reads YYNGEE. J was trimmed by 3 bases and V by 4 bases; bases with no gene match: 8. The CDR3 DNA follows: TGTGCCAGCAGCCCTCGACTAGCGGAAGACTACGAGCAGTACTTC. It translates to CASSPRLAEDYEQYF. Full variable domain (missing parts from reference TRBV9 and TRBJ2-7): DSGVTQTPKHLITATGQRVTLRCSPRSGDLSVYWYQQSLDQGLQFLIQYYNGEERAKGNILERFSAQQFPDLHSELNLSSLELGDSALYFCASSPRLAEDYEQYFGPGTRLTVT.

This chain links TRBV29-1 with TRBJ2-7; tentative D call: TRBD2 (6 bases). Germline V CDR1 and CDR2: SQVTM, ANQGSEA. This CDR3 contains 11 residues. Trimming took 7 bases from V and 2 from J, leaving 9 bases between them. For the CDR3, the DNA is TGCAGCGCCGGGACTCCCTACGAGCAGTACTTC. Its protein product is CSAGTPYEQYF.

The genes are TRBV10-2 and TRBJ2-7; tentative D call: TRBD2 (5 bases). V was pared by 8 bases and J by 3 bases, with 14 bases between. This CDR3 spans 13 amino acids. Germline CDR1 WSHSY, CDR2 SAAADI. The CDR3 DNA is TGCGCCAGCCTCCGTCGGGAACTCTACGAGCAGTACTTC. Translated, it gives CASLRRELYEQYF.